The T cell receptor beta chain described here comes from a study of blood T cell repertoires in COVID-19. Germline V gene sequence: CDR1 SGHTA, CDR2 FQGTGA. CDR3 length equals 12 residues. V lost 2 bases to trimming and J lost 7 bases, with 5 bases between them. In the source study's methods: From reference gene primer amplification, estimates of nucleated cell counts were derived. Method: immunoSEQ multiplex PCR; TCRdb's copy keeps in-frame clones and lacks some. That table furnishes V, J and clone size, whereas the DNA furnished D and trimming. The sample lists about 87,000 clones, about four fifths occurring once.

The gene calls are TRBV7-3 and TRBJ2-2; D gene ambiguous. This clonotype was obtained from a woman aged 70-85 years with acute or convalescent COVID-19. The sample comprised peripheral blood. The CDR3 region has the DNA TGTGCCAGCAGCTTACCAAACGGGGAGCTGTTTTTT. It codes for CASSLPNGELFF.